This T cell receptor (beta chain) was sequenced in a study of CD8+CD57+ T cells in acquired aplastic anemia (dated by TCRdb to the late 2010s). Background on the whole study: A mean of 3.2 ug of DNA, ranging from roughly 0.19 to 27.4 ug, was extracted from sorted CD4+ and CD8+ cells. An average of approximately 9.8 million reads for CD4+ cells and around 11 million reads for CD8+ cells was obtained from healthy donor samples.

In this study, sorted CD4+ and CD8+ T cells from the blood of healthy subjects and of severe aplastic anemia patients had their TCR repertoires deep-sequenced. Ficoll-Paque density gradient centrifugation was used to isolate peripheral blood mononuclear cells. Before DNA was extracted, CD4+ and CD8+ T cells were sorted using either FACS or magnetic beads. TCR beta VDJ combination and CDR3 sequence profiling used genomic DNA as the template. An Illumina HiSeq 2000 was used for TCR repertoire sequencing. Per the authors' processing: TRBV/TRBJ rearrangement plots, CDR3 size and DJ length profiles, and Simpson's diversity index were used to evaluate the repertoires. Whichever DNA sequence was most abundant in the deep sequencing data was defined as the immunodominant clone. CDR3 amino acid sequences were checked for sharing between subjects and were compared against published repertoires and the VDJdb database. TCRdb trimmed public reads at Q25 via fastp, called clones via MiXCR and kept in-frame beta chains. Rows are unified per CDR3 protein, each entry keeping the most common DNA and genes. The V and J calls here are based on TCRdb, not the publication. This sample comprises roughly 81,000 distinct CDR3 sequences, less than 60% of them detected only once. The top ten constitute about 66% of the sample.

This clonotype showed up many times. The clone's antigen remains unknown. No base-level quality is on record; no much larger clone is a single base apart. The paper as a whole reports these results and caveats: No significant difference in CD8+ Simpson's diversity was found between patients and healthy controls (P=0.060). Some 30 CD8+ CDR3 sequences were found to be shared between patients and controls, but these sequences appeared to be highly expressed in patients and within the immunodominant clones of the patients.

The sample taken for sequencing was sorted CD4+, CD8+, or CD8+CD57+ T cells (not recorded which) from PBMCs. The source is a human donor in good health, serving as a control.

The sequence in DNA is TGCAGTGCTCTAGCGGAGTACCTCACAGATACGCAGTATTTT. This is translated as CSALAEYLTDTQYF. The chain couples TRBV20-1 to TRBJ2-3; TRBD2 aligns with 7 central bases. CDR1 DFQATT and CDR2 SNEGSKA are derived from the germline V gene (reference sequence). At the junction V is shortened by 5 bases and J by 2 bases; bases outside the gene matches: 7. From its cysteine to its phenylalanine, the CDR3 spans 14 amino acids. The DNA shown is the 42-base CDR3, in frame from base 1.